This T cell receptor (beta chain) appears in the sequencing data of a study of blood T cell repertoires in COVID-19. On the study more broadly: Collection of acute and convalescent COVID-19 samples took place in the United States, Italy and Spain.

The V end lost 3 bases, the J end lost 0 bases, and 5 bases lay between the germline ends. The germline V gene has CDR1 MNHEY and CDR2 SMNVEV (reference sequence). This CDR3 has 14 residues. This clone came up a few times. TCRdb's table, derived via immunoSEQ multiplex PCR, lists solely in-frame clones and lacks some. The table has roughly 250,000 clones, around 87% seen once. The V call is TRBV27, the J call TRBJ2-2, with D unresolved. This sequence was found in a man aged 55 to 70 who had recovered from COVID-19. The sequenced sample was peripheral blood. The CDR3 loop is CASSFNTNTGELFF. CDR3 DNA sequence: TGTGCCAGCAGTTTTAACACGAACACCGGGGAGCTGTTTTTT.